The 30 T cell receptor beta chains below were found in one sample sequenced in a study of T cells after yellow fever vaccination (dated by TCRdb to the late 2010s). Per the publication, the treatment or condition label means: live attenuated yellow fever vaccine strain. The method was 5' RACE. The run used an Illumina NovaSeq 6000. TCRdb reprocessing: public reads trimmed at Q25 with fastp, clones called with MiXCR, in-frame beta chains kept. Under each unique CDR3 protein, matching rows form one entry showing the most common genes and DNA. The sample has around 260,000 distinct CDR3 sequences on record, roughly 4.8% of them singletons. Roughly 3.4% of the sample comes from the top ten. This sample comprised CD4+ T cells sorted from PBMCs, obtained on the day of the yellow fever booster vaccination. These receptors were obtained from a man between 18 and 29 years old who received the YFV17D yellow fever vaccine.

The genes are TRBV6-5 and TRBJ2-2; 7 bases fit TRBD1. V was pared by 2 bases and J by 5 bases, with 5 bases of the junction left unmatched. The CDR3 loop spans 15 amino acids. The V gene's germline CDR1 is MNHEY and CDR2 SVGAGI. CDR3 nucleotide sequence: TGTGCCAGCAGTTACGGAGACAGGGTAACCGGGGAGCTGTTTTTT. Amino acid sequence: CASSYGDRVTGELFF.

The chain uses TRBV5-1 and TRBJ1-5; D ambiguous. The CDR3 length is 14 residues. V lost 4 bases and J 6 bases, leaving 14 bases between the germline ends. Looked up from germline, CDR1 is SGHRS and CDR2 is YFSETQ. The DNA for the CDR3 is TGCGCCAGCAGCCTTTCAGCGGGCGGTCAGCCCCAGCATTTT. Its translation: CASSLSAGGQPQHF.

This clonotype was detected a few times. This chain joins TRBV18 and TRBJ2-3; TRBD1 matches 10 bases. Per germline, CDR1 KGHSH and CDR2 LQKENI. The J segment lost 5 bases and the V segment lost 8 bases, leaving 7 bases of the junction unmatched. The CDR3 is made up of 14 amino acids. CDR3 residues: CASSTGQGQDTQYF. CDR3 coding DNA: TGTGCCAGCAGTACGGGACAGGGGCAAGATACGCAGTATTTT.

This clonotype was seen ten or more times. The rearrangement uses TRBV5-1 and TRBJ1-1, with 8 bases fitting TRBD1. Germline CDR1 reads SGHRS; CDR2 reads YFSETQ. This CDR3 is built from 16 residues. The junction had 4 bases not matched to a gene; V was cut back by 0 bases and J by 0 bases. The CDR3 DNA reads as TGCGCCAGCAGCTTGGGGTGGACAGGGATGAACACTGAAGCTTTCTTT. This codes for CASSLGWTGMNTEAFF.

Many counts were recorded for this clonotype. The chain links TRBV6-5 to TRBJ1-6; 11 nucleotides match TRBD1. Trimming took 7 bases from V and 10 from J; bases not matched to a gene: 3. Germline assignment: CDR1 MNHEY and CDR2 SVGAGI. The CDR3 is 13 amino acids. CDR3 sequence: CASTGQGGSPLHF. In DNA form, the CDR3 reads TGTGCCAGCACGGGACAGGGGGGCTCACCCCTCCACTTT.

The chain couples TRBV12-3 or TRBV12-4 to TRBJ2-2; TRBD2 aligns across 9 bases. V shed 0 bases and J 6 bases; nucleotides not matched to a gene: 5. The CDR3 extends over 16 amino acids. CDR3 nucleotide sequence: TGTGCCAGCAGTTTAGCCCTAGCGGGGCATCCCGGGGAGCTGTTTTTT. Residues: CASSLALAGHPGELFF.

In this sample, this clonotype turned up many times. The chain joins TRBV6-5 to TRBJ2-3; 10 bases fit TRBD2. The germline gives CDR1 MNHEY, CDR2 SVGAGI. Losses at the gene ends were 7 bases for V and 5 bases for J; bases not matched to a gene: 6. The CDR3 spans 14 residues. The CDR3 DNA follows: TGTGCCAGCACCACTAGCGGGGTTGGAGATACGCAGTATTTT. Translated: CASTTSGVGDTQYF.

This clonotype was picked up a small number of times. The gene calls are TRBV18 and TRBJ2-7, with 9 positions matching TRBD1. Trimming took 5 bases from V and 3 from J; bases not matched to a gene: 2. The CDR3 is 13 residues long. Germline-derived CDR1 and CDR2 are KGHSH and LQKENI. The CDR3 protein is CASSGTGIYEQYF. The CDR3 DNA sequence: TGTGCCAGCTCAGGGACAGGGATCTACGAGCAGTACTTC.

There are a few counts of this clonotype. V is TRBV20-1 and J is TRBJ2-3; no definite D call. The CDR3 runs to 15 residues. In germline, CDR1 is DFQATT, CDR2 SNEGSKA (reference sequence). The CDR3 region has the DNA TGCAGAGCAGTGCTAGTGGGTAAGGGCTATGATACGCAGTATTTT. Translating gives CRAVLVGKGYDTQYF.

This clonotype was recorded many times. The V gene is TRBV25-1, the J gene TRBJ2-1, with a weak D call TRBD2 (5 bases). There are 14 residues in the CDR3. Trimming removed 0 bases at V and 7 bases at J, with 10 bases between. Germline values: CDR1 MGHDK, CDR2 SYGVNS. The CDR3 sequence is CASSEYAAVNEQFF. CDR3 DNA: TGTGCCAGCAGTGAATATGCAGCGGTTAATGAGCAGTTCTTC.

This chain connects TRBV20-1 to TRBJ1-4; possibly TRBD1 for D (5 bases). In germline, CDR1 is DFQATT, CDR2 SNEGSKA (reference sequence). The V and J ends lost 0 bases and 8 bases respectively, with 7 bases between them. This CDR3 region has 12 residues. The CDR3 coding sequence is TGCAGTGCTAGAGAGAGGGGCGAAAAACTGTTTTTT. Translated, it gives CSARERGEKLFF.

This chain uses TRBV7-6 with TRBJ2-1; 9 nucleotides agree with TRBD1. With V trimmed by 5 bases and J by 5 bases, 13 bases remained unmatched. CDR1 and CDR2 (germline): SGHVS, FNYEAQ. CDR3 length: 17 residues. The DNA of the CDR3 is TGTGCCAGCAGCCCCCCCCTCTACAGGACAGGGGACAATGAGCAGTTCTTC. This codes for CASSPPLYRTGDNEQFF.

This clonotype was detected only a few times. J is TRBJ2-1 and V is TRBV14; D perhaps matches TRBD1 (7 bases). The germline V gene encodes CDR1 SGHDN and CDR2 FVKESK. Trimming left V 4 bases short and J 0 bases short, with 16 bases between. The CDR3 is 17 amino acids. CDR3 protein: CASSRSIRGDSYNEQFF. The CDR3 DNA is TGTGCCAGCAGCCGATCGATCAGGGGGGACTCCTACAATGAGCAGTTCTTC.

This chain links TRBV11-2 with TRBJ2-3; D is perhaps TRBD2 (7 bases). Trimming took 5 bases from V and 4 from J, leaving 16 bases between them. CDR3 length: 15 residues. Per the germline V gene, CDR1 is SGHAT and CDR2 is FQNNGV. The CDR3, as DNA: TGTGCCAGCAGCCCCAAGGGGGGGGGCCCAGATACGCAGTATTTT. It translates to CASSPKGGGPDTQYF.

This clonotype showed up many times. The V gene is TRBV20-1, the J gene TRBJ2-3; 7 nucleotides align to TRBD2. Germline trimming cut 3 bases from V and 4 bases from J; bases unmatched to any gene: 7. The CDR3 has 14 residues. Germline CDR1 reads DFQATT; CDR2 reads SNEGSKA (reference sequence). CDR3 bases: TGCAGTGCTAGGAGGCGGGGGTTTGCAGATACGCAGTATTTT. It encodes CSARRRGFADTQYF.

The chain combines TRBV7-2 with TRBJ2-7; the D gene is possibly TRBD1 (6 bases). The CDR3 covers 15 residues. CDR1 is SGHTA, CDR2 FQGNSA, per germline. The V gene lost 3 bases and the J gene lost 1 base, with 13 bases spanning the gap. The CDR3: CASSFTGTGSYEQYV. The CDR3 nucleotides read TGTGCCAGCAGCTTTACAGGGACCGGTTCCTACGAGCAGTACGTC.

The CDR3 coding sequence is TGTGCCAGCAGCCTTGGGACATCACACACAGATACGCAGTATTTT. The encoded protein is CASSLGTSHTDTQYF. This chain links TRBV7-9 with TRBJ2-3; D is perhaps TRBD1 (6 bases). Looked up from germline, CDR1 is SEHNR and CDR2 is FQNEAQ (reference sequence). Trimming left V 5 bases short and J 2 bases short, with 14 bases between. The CDR3 contains 15 residues. Complete variable domain (other parts from reference TRBV7-9 and TRBJ2-3): DTGVSQNPRHKITKRGQNVTFRCDPISEHNRLYWYRQTLGQGPEFLTYFQNEAQLEKSRLLSDRFSAERPKGSFSTLEIQRTEQGDSAMYLCASSLGTSHTDTQYFGPGTRLTVL.

This chain uses TRBV29-1 with TRBJ1-1, with D maybe TRBD1 (5 bases). The CDR3 has 13 amino acids. The V end lost 4 bases, the J end lost 5 bases, and 14 bases lay between the germline ends. CDR1 and CDR2 (germline): SQVTM, ANQGSEA. CDR3 region: CSVASGAVTEAFF. Here the CDR3 DNA reads TGCAGCGTTGCGTCCGGGGCGGTTACTGAAGCTTTCTTT.

This clonotype occurred many times. This CDR3 reads CASRSNRAGGYTF. CDR3 bases: TGCGCCAGCAGATCAAACAGGGCTGGGGGCTACACCTTC. V usage is TRBV5-1 and J usage is TRBJ1-2; TRBD1 might be the D (6 bases). Germline V gives CDR1 SGHRS, CDR2 YFSETQ. The CDR3 is made up of 13 amino acids. Trimming stripped 5 bases from V and 8 bases from J, with 16 bases between.

This clonotype was recorded a few times. V gene TRBV2 combines with J gene TRBJ2-3; the D is unclear. CDR3 length: 12 amino acids. CDR1 and CDR2 from the germline V gene are SNHLY and FYNNEI. V was cut by 4 bases and J by 3 bases, with 5 bases left in between. In DNA, the CDR3 is TGTGCCAGCAGTGCCCAAACAGATACGCAGTATTTT. Translated, it gives CASSAQTDTQYF.

This chain connects TRBV4-3 to TRBJ2-2; D unclear. The CDR3 loop spans 14 amino acids. CDR1 is LGHNA, CDR2 YSLEER, per germline. V gave up 3 bases and J gave up 7 bases, with 12 bases separating them. The CDR3 coding sequence is TGCGCCAGCAGCCAGGAGCCGAGGAGCGGGGAGCTGTTTTTT. Its translation is CASSQEPRSGELFF.

This clonotype has just a few counts. V is TRBV19 and J is TRBJ2-5, with TRBD2 matching over 7 bases. V shed 9 bases and J 5 bases; nucleotides not matched to a gene: 15. The CDR3 has 15 residues. Germline values: CDR1 LNHDA, CDR2 SQIVND (reference sequence). The DNA of the CDR3 is TGTGCCAGCTCTCTTAGGAGCGGGGCAGGGGAGACCCAGTACTTC. Protein product: CASSLRSGAGETQYF.

This clonotype was counted many times. The chain carries TRBV7-2 and TRBJ1-6; D possibly corresponds to TRBD1 (5 bases). This CDR3 contains 16 residues. In germline, CDR1 is SGHTA, CDR2 FQGNSA. With 5 bases removed from V and 6 bases from J, the gap between germline ends came to 17 bases. The CDR3 nucleotides read TGTGCCAGCAGCCCACGACCGGGACTAAGTAATTCACCCCTCCACTTT. Translating it yields CASSPRPGLSNSPLHF.

The table lists this clonotype with many counts. J is TRBJ2-3 and V is TRBV5-4, with 9 bases that match TRBD1. Looked up from germline, CDR1 is SGHNT and CDR2 is YYREEE (reference sequence). J gave up 6 bases and V 0 bases, and 2 bases lay outside the gene matches. The CDR3 sequence is 14 residues long. CDR3 sequence reads: CASSLGTGEDTQYF. The CDR3, as DNA: TGTGCCAGCAGCTTGGGGACAGGGGAGGATACGCAGTATTTT.

This clonotype was found many times. The chain combines TRBV4-1 with TRBJ2-7; the match to TRBD1 covers 7 bases. CDR3 length: 11 residues. Germline CDR1 is MGHRA and CDR2 is YSYEKL. The V gene end was trimmed by 4 bases and the J gene end by 6 bases; junction bases not matched to a gene: 0. Here the CDR3 DNA reads TGCGCCAGCAGCCGACAGGGCGAGCAGTACTTC. It is translated as CASSRQGEQYF.

This clonotype was recorded once. A much larger clonotype is one base distant, so this may be a read error. V is TRBV18 and J is TRBJ2-5, with 7 positions matching TRBD1. The V gene's germline CDR1 is KGHSH and CDR2 LQKENI. There are 16 residues in the CDR3. The ends lost 3 bases at V and 1 base at J; junction bases unmatched: 8. The CDR3 here is CASSPARGYGQETQYF. CDR3 sequence (DNA): TGTGCCAGCTCACCCGCCAGGGGGTACGGCCAAGAGACCCAGTACTTC.

This clonotype was counted at least ten times. The V gene is TRBV18, the J gene TRBJ2-4; D gene unclear. The germline V gene encodes CDR1 KGHSH and CDR2 LQKENI. V was clipped by 2 bases and J by 6 bases, with 8 bases between them. This CDR3 is built from 13 residues. CDR3 coding DNA: TGTGCCAGCTCACCAAAAATCGGAAACATTCAGTACTTC. Encoded protein: CASSPKIGNIQYF.

The V gene is TRBV6-2 or TRBV6-3, the J gene TRBJ2-3, with no clear D. V lost 0 bases and J 2 bases, leaving 9 bases between the germline ends. From germline, CDR1 is MNHEY and CDR2 SVGEGT. The CDR3 is 15 amino acids. CDR3 loop: CASSYSSTNTDTQYF. In nucleotides, the CDR3 is TGTGCCAGCAGTTACTCGTCTACTAACACAGATACGCAGTATTTT.

At least ten counts were recorded for this clonotype. The chain has TRBV7-2 and TRBJ1-5; 8 nucleotides agree with TRBD1. The CDR3 has 13 amino acids. J lost 5 bases, V lost 5 bases, and 2 bases had no gene match. The germline V gene has CDR1 SGHTA and CDR2 FQGNSA. CDR3 loop: CASSPDRDQPQHF. In DNA, the CDR3 is TGTGCCAGCAGCCCGGACAGGGATCAGCCCCAGCATTTT. The full variable domain, completed using reference TRBV7-2 and TRBJ1-5, is GAGVSQSPSNKVTEKGKDVELRCDPISGHTALYWYRQSLGQGLEFLIYFQGNSAPDKSGLPSDRFSAERTGGSVSTLTIQRTQQEDSAVYLCASSPDRDQPQHFGDGTRLSIL.

This clonotype was observed a handful of times. The chain recombines TRBV7-2 with TRBJ1-1, with D perhaps TRBD1 (6 bases). There are 14 residues in the CDR3. CDR1 SGHTA and CDR2 FQGNSA come from the germline V gene. Trimming cost V 6 bases and J 0 bases, with 11 bases left between them. CDR3 sequence: CASSVTGLNTEAFF. CDR3 sequence (DNA): TGTGCCAGCAGTGTGACAGGCCTGAACACTGAAGCTTTCTTT.